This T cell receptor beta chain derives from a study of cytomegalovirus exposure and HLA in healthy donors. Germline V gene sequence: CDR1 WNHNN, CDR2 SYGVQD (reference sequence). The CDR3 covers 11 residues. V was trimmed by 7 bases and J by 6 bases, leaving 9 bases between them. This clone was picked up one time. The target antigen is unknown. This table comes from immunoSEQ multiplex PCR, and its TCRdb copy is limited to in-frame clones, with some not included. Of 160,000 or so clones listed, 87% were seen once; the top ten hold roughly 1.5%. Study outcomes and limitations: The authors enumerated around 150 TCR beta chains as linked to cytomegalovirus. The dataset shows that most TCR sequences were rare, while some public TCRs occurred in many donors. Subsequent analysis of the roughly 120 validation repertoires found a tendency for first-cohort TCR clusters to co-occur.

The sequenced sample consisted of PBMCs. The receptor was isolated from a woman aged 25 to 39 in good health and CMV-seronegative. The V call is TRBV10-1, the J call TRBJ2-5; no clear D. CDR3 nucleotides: TGCGCCAGCAATCGCGTGAAGACCCAGTACTTC. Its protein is CASNRVKTQYF.